This T cell receptor beta chain appears in the sequencing data of a study of blood T cell repertoires in COVID-19. Background on the study: PBMCs, B-cell-depleted T cells, or T cells were the source of the cDNA or gDNA that made up the material.

This clone was counted only a few times. Germline V gene lookup returns CDR1 LNHNV and CDR2 YYDKDF (reference sequence). Trimming at V came to 2 bases and at J to 6 bases, leaving 8 bases not matched to a gene. The CDR3 is made up of 15 amino acids. Original handling: Counts of nucleated cells, estimated from reference gene primer amplification, were obtained. Generated by immunoSEQ multiplex PCR, the TCRdb table keeps only in-frame clones and is missing some. Clone size and V and J calls were adopted from that table, with D and trimming inferred from the DNA. The repertoire holds around 180,000 clones, with about three quarters as singletons.

The gene calls are TRBV15 and TRBJ1-1, with TRBD1 identical over 8 bases. The source of this sequence is a woman older than 75 with COVID-19, enrolled during active disease. The sequenced sample was peripheral blood. The CDR3 DNA reads TGTGCCACCAGCAGATCCGGGACAGGCGGTCCTGAAGCTTTCTTT. Its translation is CATSRSGTGGPEAFF.